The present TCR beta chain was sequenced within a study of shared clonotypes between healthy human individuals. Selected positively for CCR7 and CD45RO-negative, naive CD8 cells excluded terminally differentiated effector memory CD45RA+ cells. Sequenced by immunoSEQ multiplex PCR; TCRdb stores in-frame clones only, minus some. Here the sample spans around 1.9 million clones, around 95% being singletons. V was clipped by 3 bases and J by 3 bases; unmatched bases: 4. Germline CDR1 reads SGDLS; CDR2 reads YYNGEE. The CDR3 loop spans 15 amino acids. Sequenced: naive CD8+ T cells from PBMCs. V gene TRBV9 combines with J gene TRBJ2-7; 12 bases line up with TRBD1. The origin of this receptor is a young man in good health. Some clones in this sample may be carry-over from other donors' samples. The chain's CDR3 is CASSAGQGAHYEQYF. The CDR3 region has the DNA TGTGCCAGCAGCGCGGGACAGGGGGCCCACTACGAGCAGTACTTC.